These 27 T cell receptor beta chains came from one sample sequenced in a study of tissue T cells after allogeneic stem cell transplantation. Produced via immunoSEQ multiplex PCR; TCRdb's table is partial and in-frame only. The sample comprises about 48,000 clones, roughly 75% of which are singletons, and approximately 0.72% rests with the top ten. Sequenced material: sorted cells pooled from one or two spleens. These receptor sequences come from a pool of C57BL/6 mice in good health.

A remark on this clone: Gene names are the mouse ones. The read ends 1 residue shy of where the CDR3 ends; the end is completed using the germline J gene. The same CDR3 also results from other DNA sequences found in this sample. V and J are TRBV26 and TRBJ1-3, with D uncertain. This CDR3 has 14 amino acids. Trimming left V 6 bases short and J 0 bases short, with 9 bases between. Germline V lookup: CDR1 KGHPV, CDR2 FQNQEV (reference sequence). CDR3 DNA, as far as it was read: TGTGCCAGCAGCCTTGACAATTCTGGAAATACGCTCTAT. Amino acids: CASSLDNSGNTLY. The whole CDR3 protein reads CASSLDNSGNTLYF.

Only one count was recorded for this clone. Gene names refer to mouse genes. The missing CDR3 end, 1 residue past where the read stops, is filled in from the germline J gene. The J gene is TRBJ2-3, the V gene TRBV12-1, with 10 bases fitting TRBD2. The germline V gene has CDR1 SGHSN and CDR2 HYEKVE. This CDR3 has 17 residues. The V segment lost 0 bases and the J segment 1 base; nucleotides outside the gene matches: 6. CDR3 amino acids: CASSLEGLGVGAETLYF. The CDR3 bases that were read are TGTGCCAGCTCTCTCGAAGGACTGGGGGTGGGTGCAGAAACGCTGTAT.

A remark on this clone: Gene names are mouse gene names. Read data end 1 residue before the CDR3 end; the end is taken from the germline J gene. This sequence joins TRBV13-2 and TRBJ1-4; a weak D match, TRBD1 (5 bases). Germline V lookup: CDR1 NNHNN, CDR2 SYGAGS (reference sequence). Deletions cut 0 bases from V and 7 bases from J, with 7 bases between. The CDR3 spans 13 residues. The CDR3 sequence: CASGDGQTERLFF. The covered CDR3 bases are TGTGCCAGCGGTGATGGACAGACCGAAAGATTATTT.

This clone occurred a few times. All gene names here are mouse names. The read halts 1 residue ahead of the CDR3 end, with the missing end drawn from the germline J gene. The V gene is TRBV2, the J gene TRBJ2-7; D gene uncertain. This CDR3 has 12 amino acids. V gave up 4 bases and J gave up 5 bases, with 9 bases separating them. The germline V gene encodes CDR1 LGHNA and CDR2 YSYQKL. The sequenced part of the CDR3 DNA is TGTGCCAGCAGCCCCCACGTGGATGAACAGTAC. Encoded protein: CASSPHVDEQY. The CDR3 reads in full as CASSPHVDEQYF.

As to this clone: Gene names follow the mouse nomenclature. The sequenced fragment ends 1 residue before the CDR3 boundary, so the rest is inferred from the germline J gene. The chain links TRBV19 to TRBJ1-1; maybe TRBD1 (5 bases). From germline, CDR1 is FNHDT and CDR2 SITEND (reference sequence). The length of the CDR3 is 13 residues. Trimming took off 2 bases at V and 4 bases at J, with 9 bases between the two ends. The CDR3 DNA, read in part, is TGTGCCAGCAGTATGGGGGAAGGCACAGAAGTCTTC. Translating gives CASSMGEGTEVF. The full CDR3 is CASSMGEGTEVFF.

For this clone: The genes and germline here are from mouse. The read falls 1 residue short of the CDR3 end, and the missing part is taken from the germline J gene. The V call is TRBV29, the J call TRBJ1-1; 10 bases line up with TRBD1. V was pared by 2 bases and J by 3 bases, with 3 bases of the junction left unmatched. This CDR3 has 15 residues. The germline gives CDR1 MSHET, CDR2 SYDVDS. The CDR3 DNA, read in part, is TGTGCTAGCAGTTTAGCGACAGGGGGCGACACAGAAGTCTTC. It translates to CASSLATGGDTEVF. The CDR3 reads in full as CASSLATGGDTEVFF.

About this clone: The listed genes are named as in mouse. The observed sequence ends 1 residue before the CDR3 terminus, with the missing tail filled in from the germline J gene. The chain employs TRBV13-2 and TRBJ1-1; TRBD1 agrees at 8 bases. CDR1 and CDR2 from the germline V gene are NNHNN and SYGAGS (reference sequence). With V trimmed by 0 bases and J by 4 bases, 2 bases remained unmatched. This CDR3 has 14 amino acids. The DNA read from the CDR3 is TGTGCCAGCGGTGATGGACAGGGGACCACAGAAGTCTTC. As protein: CASGDGQGTTEVF. The CDR3 in its entirety is CASGDGQGTTEVFF.

This clone was counted only a few times. The germline and genes are mouse ones. The sequence runs out 1 residue before the end of the CDR3; the remainder is reconstructed from the germline J gene. The chain is built from TRBV17 and TRBJ2-1, with D hard to call. Germline values: CDR1 MNHDT, CDR2 YYDKIL. CDR3 size: 13 residues. V lost 3 bases and J 5 bases, leaving 8 bases between the germline ends. The covered CDR3 bases are TGTGCTAGCAGTAGCCAAAGGGATGCTGAGCAGTTC. This gives the protein CASSSQRDAEQF. The full CDR3 protein is CASSSQRDAEQFF.

This clone was observed a single time. All gene names here are mouse names. The sequence runs out 1 residue before the end of the CDR3; the remainder is reconstructed from the germline J gene. V and J are TRBV26 and TRBJ2-4; 7 nucleotides align to TRBD2. The V gene end was trimmed by 0 bases and the J gene end by 7 bases; junction bases not matched to a gene: 4. Germline V gene data show CDR1 as KGHPV and CDR2 as FQNQEV (reference sequence). This CDR3 has 14 amino acids. The DNA read from the CDR3 is TGTGCCAGCAGTCTGTCAACTGGGGTGCACACCTTGTAC. Amino acids: CASSLSTGVHTLY. The whole CDR3 protein is CASSLSTGVHTLYF.

Notes on this clone: Any gene name here is a mouse gene name. The CDR3 extends 1 residue past the end of the read, so its final part is completed from the germline J gene. The J gene is TRBJ2-4, the V gene TRBV13-1; 8 nucleotides agree with TRBD2. The CDR3 extends over 12 amino acids. Germline CDR1 is NSHNY and CDR2 is SYGAGN. V gave up 5 bases and J gave up 8 bases; unmatched junction bases: 4. The CDR3 bases that were read are TGTGCCAGCAGACTGGGGGTTGGCACCTTGTAC. It specifies CASRLGVGTLY. In full, the CDR3 is CASRLGVGTLYF.

In regard to this clone: Mouse gene names and germline throughout. Read coverage stops 1 residue before the CDR3 terminus; the germline J gene supplies the remainder. Other DNA sequences from this sample encode an identical CDR3 as well. The chain carries TRBV19 and TRBJ2-7; 8 bases fit TRBD2. Germline V gene data show CDR1 as FNHDT and CDR2 as SITEND (reference sequence). This CDR3 region has 14 residues. V shed 2 bases, J shed 0 bases, and the junction held 1 base outside the gene matches. CDR3 DNA (partial): TGTGCCAGCAGTATTCTGGGGGGCTCCTATGAACAGTAC. Protein: CASSILGGSYEQY. The complete CDR3 protein is CASSILGGSYEQYF.

As regards this clone: Germline and genes here are mouse. The read ends 1 residue early relative to the CDR3; the germline J gene fills the gap. The J gene is TRBJ1-4, the V gene TRBV31; 10 positions match TRBD1. CDR3 size: 14 residues. J gave up 0 bases and V 8 bases, and 3 bases lay outside the gene matches. Per the germline V gene, CDR1 is GKSSPN and CDR2 is SITVG. The CDR3 sequence is CAAGTGVSNERLFF. CDR3 DNA, as far as it was read: TGTGCCGCCGGGACAGGGGTTTCCAACGAAAGATTATTT.

For this clone: Here the gene names and germline are mouse. With the read ending 1 residue before the CDR3 end, the germline J gene is used to fill in that end. The chain carries TRBV19 and TRBJ1-1; D remains unclear. CDR1 FNHDT and CDR2 SITEND come from the germline V gene (reference sequence). The CDR3 is 13 amino acids. V was clipped by 3 bases and J by 0 bases, with 6 bases between them. The CDR3 is CASSKHTNTEVFF. The DNA read from the CDR3 is TGTGCCAGCAGTAAACACACAAACACAGAAGTCTTC.

As concerns this clone: Germline and genes: mouse. The read falls 1 residue short of the CDR3 end, and the missing part is taken from the germline J gene. Other DNA sequences in this specimen translate into the identical CDR3. The chain uses TRBV5 and TRBJ2-4, with D possibly being TRBD2 (5 bases). The CDR3 sequence is 15 residues long. V was pared by 0 bases and J by 0 bases, with 7 bases between. CDR1 is LGHNA, CDR2 YNLKQL, per germline (reference sequence). The CDR3 region is CASSQDWASQNTLYF. The sequenced part of the CDR3 DNA is TGTGCCAGCAGCCAAGACTGGGCTAGTCAAAACACCTTGTAC.

On this clone: Gene names denote mouse genes. The read stops 1 residue short of the end of the CDR3; the missing end is completed from the germline J gene. The chain links TRBV13-1 to TRBJ2-4, with 10 bases aligning to TRBD2. The J segment lost 0 bases and the V segment lost 0 bases, leaving 1 base of the junction unmatched. CDR1 and CDR2 (germline): NSHNY, SYGAGN. The CDR3 totals 16 residues. CDR3 bases read: TGTGCCAGCAGTGATGGCTGGGGGGGCAGTCAAAACACCTTGTAC. Protein: CASSDGWGGSQNTLY. The whole CDR3 protein reads CASSDGWGGSQNTLYF.

As regards this clone: All gene names here are mouse names. From the germline J gene comes the end of the CDR3, since the read stops 1 residue before it. The rearrangement joins TRBV31 to TRBJ1-1; tentatively, D is TRBD1 (5 bases). With 1 base removed from V and 1 base from J, the gap between germline ends came to 13 bases. This CDR3 is 15 amino acids long. Germline assignment: CDR1 GKSSPN and CDR2 SITVG. The CDR3 loop is CAWSQQRQKNTEVFF. The CDR3 DNA, read in part, is TGTGCCTGGAGTCAGCAGAGACAGAAAAACACAGAAGTCTTC.

In its sample, this clone was seen once. A read error may produce the germline difference seen at one junction end. Gene and germline names: mouse. Read data end 1 residue before the CDR3 end; the end is taken from the germline J gene. V is TRBV2 and J is TRBJ2-7; D is possibly TRBD1 (5 bases). Germline V gives CDR1 LGHNA, CDR2 YSYQKL. The CDR3 length is 13 residues. The CDR3 loop is CASSQEGVYGQYF. Incomplete CDR3 DNA: TGTGCCAGCAGCCAAGAAGGGGTTTATGGACAGTAC.

This clone was found a few times. These gene names are mouse names. The CDR3 is cut off 1 residue early in the read; its end comes from the germline J gene. This chain connects TRBV2 to TRBJ2-7; D is uncertain. The CDR3 extends over 12 amino acids. Germline V CDR1 and CDR2: LGHNA, YSYQKL. Between the trimmed V and J ends, which lost 0 bases and 4 bases, there was a span of 4 bases. The covered CDR3 bases are TGTGCCAGCAGCCAAGACACTTATGAACAGTAC. It codes for CASSQDTYEQY. The CDR3 in full is CASSQDTYEQYF.

This clone was recorded a few times. Genes and germline are mouse. The CDR3 sequence: CASSDPDNQAPLF. The DNA read from the CDR3 is TGTGCCAGCAGTGATCCAGACAACCAGGCTCCGCTT. The V and J genes are TRBV13-3 and TRBJ1-5; no clear D. The read ends 1 residue before the CDR3 terminus; that terminus is restored from the germline J gene. V was clipped by 1 base and J by 2 bases, with 4 bases between them. The CDR3 totals 13 residues. The germline V gene encodes CDR1 NNHDY and CDR2 SYVADS.

On this clone itself: Any gene name here is a mouse gene name. The CDR3 end lies 1 residue beyond the end of the read and is filled in from the germline J gene. This rearrangement joins TRBV5 to TRBJ2-5; D is possibly TRBD1 (6 bases). CDR3 size: 14 residues. Germline lookup yields CDR1 LGHNA and CDR2 YNLKQL (reference sequence). V gave up 4 bases and J gave up 0 bases, with 8 bases separating them. Partial CDR3 DNA: TGTGCCAGCAGCCGAGGGGGTAACCAAGACACCCAGTAC. Translated, it gives CASSRGGNQDTQY. The entire CDR3 protein is CASSRGGNQDTQYF.

In regard to this clone: Mouse gene names apply. The observed sequence ends 1 residue before the CDR3 terminus, with the missing tail filled in from the germline J gene. The rearrangement links TRBV2 to TRBJ2-7, with D maybe TRBD2 (7 bases). Per the germline V gene, CDR1 is LGHNA and CDR2 is YSYQKL. V gave up 0 bases and J gave up 0 bases, with 9 bases separating them. This CDR3 has 15 amino acids. The CDR3 is CASSQDGGRSYEQYF. Incomplete CDR3 DNA: TGTGCCAGCAGCCAAGATGGGGGGCGCTCCTATGAACAGTAC.

Regarding this clone: Mouse germline and gene names are used. The read gets to within 1 residue of the CDR3 end, and the germline J gene fills in the rest. This sample includes further DNA sequences coding for the same CDR3. This chain joins TRBV16 and TRBJ1-3; D unclear. Germline assignment: CDR1 SGHSA and CDR2 FRNQAP. Trimming pared 0 bases from V and 0 bases from J, leaving 3 bases between. The CDR3 has 14 amino acids. The sequenced part of the CDR3 DNA is TGTGCAAGCAGCTTAGAAGGTTCTGGAAATACGCTCTAT. Translating gives CASSLEGSGNTLY. The whole CDR3 protein reads CASSLEGSGNTLYF.

With respect to this clone: Gene names and germline refer to mouse. Read coverage stops 1 residue before the CDR3 terminus; the germline J gene supplies the remainder. The rearrangement links TRBV19 to TRBJ2-7; D is uncertain. CDR3 length: 11 amino acids. The V and J ends lost 6 bases and 7 bases respectively, with 11 bases between them. Per germline, CDR1 FNHDT and CDR2 SITEND (reference sequence). Incomplete CDR3 DNA: TGTGCCAGCACCGGGGAGAGGGAACAGTAC. Residues: CASTGEREQY. The CDR3 as a whole reads CASTGEREQYF.

Remarks on this clone: Here the gene names and germline are mouse. The CDR3 end lies 1 residue beyond the end of the read and is filled in from the germline J gene. The chain links TRBV2 to TRBJ2-1; a possible D gene is TRBD1 (6 bases). Per germline, CDR1 LGHNA and CDR2 YSYQKL. The CDR3 totals 15 residues. Trimming removed 1 base at V and 7 bases at J, with 14 bases between. The covered CDR3 bases are TGTGCCAGCAGCCAAGCCGGCCAGGGGAGAGCTGAGCAGTTC. Translated: CASSQAGQGRAEQF. The entire CDR3 protein reads CASSQAGQGRAEQFF.

About this clone itself: All gene names here are mouse names. Read data end 1 residue before the CDR3 end; the end is taken from the germline J gene. This rearrangement joins TRBV13-2 to TRBJ2-4; 8 nucleotides align to TRBD1. The CDR3 runs to 15 residues. Germline-derived CDR1 and CDR2 are NNHNN and SYGAGS (reference sequence). V was pared by 1 base and J by 3 bases, with 4 bases of the junction left unmatched. CDR3 residues: CASGDPGGRQNTLYF. CDR3 DNA (partial): TGTGCCAGCGGTGATCCAGGGGGCAGACAAAACACCTTGTAC.

This clone was seen a single time. Genes and germline are mouse. Read data end 1 residue before the CDR3 end; the end is taken from the germline J gene. The rearrangement joins TRBV2 to TRBJ2-3; 9 nucleotides agree with TRBD2. Germline CDR1 reads LGHNA; CDR2 reads YSYQKL. CDR3 length equals 15 residues. V shed 1 base and J 5 bases; nucleotides not matched to a gene: 4. Partial CDR3 DNA: TGTGCCAGCAGCCAAGGTGGGGGGGCATTAGAAACGCTGTAT. It encodes CASSQGGGALETLY. The entire CDR3 reads CASSQGGGALETLYF.

Details on this clone: Gene names are mouse gene names. The read comes to an end 1 residue before the CDR3 does, leaving the germline J gene to fill in the end. J is TRBJ1-1 and V is TRBV31; 8 nucleotides align to TRBD1. With V trimmed by 0 bases and J by 8 bases, 2 bases remained unmatched. Germline-derived CDR1 and CDR2 are GKSSPN and SITVG. The CDR3 covers 12 residues. This chain's CDR3 is CAWSLRGREVFF. The DNA read from the CDR3 is TGTGCCTGGAGTCTCAGGGGGCGGGAAGTCTTC.